The entry below describes one TCR beta chain. Its antigen is not yet known. No quality values exist for individual bases; no much larger clone is one base distant. This sample also contains other DNA sequences that code for the same CDR3. These data are taken from a study of shared clonotypes between healthy human individuals (TCRdb year 2020). With respect to the entire study: A couple of women and a few men aged 18 to 49 years were included in the cohort. Blood TCR repertoires of five healthy adults were deeply sequenced to estimate repertoire size and the extent of clonotype sharing between individuals. To increase sequencing depth and limit assay-specific biases, TCR repertoire library preparation and sequencing were carried out by different laboratories using diverse techniques. Between about 0.94 and 8.9 billion PBMCs per donor were obtained by leukapheresis.

The research as a whole found: Sampling was restricted to blood, and TCR repertoires in tissue are likely to differ from TCR repertoires in blood. Pairwise subsampling indicated that sequencing depth was expected to affect the degree of clonotype sharing among donors. Because the study included only a small number of donors, the genetic and exposure-history diversity represented was limited.

The donors were healthy, HIV-negative adults who had no recently reported acute infections or vaccinations. Every donor was a Caucasian adult residing in Nashville, Tennessee, USA. For unsorted samples, some 90 million PBMCs were counted and genomic DNA was extracted with the QIAamp DNA Blood Mini kit. Blood was collected by leukapheresis, and PBMCs were isolated by Ficoll-Histopaque density gradient centrifugation and then cryopreserved in liquid nitrogen vapor phase. Using the deep immunoSEQ assay, multiplex PCR amplified TCR CDR3 regions from genomic DNA. Genomic DNA extracted from each cell subset was distributed evenly over all wells of several immunoSEQ 96-well plates, and each plate served as one replicate. Each replicate PCR for unsorted PBMC received 300 to 350 ng genomic DNA, equal to tens of thousands of T cell genomes. Ten immunoSEQ deep assay plates were used to sequence the unsorted PBMC genomic DNA. Purified libraries were measured with a Qubit 3.0 fluorometer, size-checked on a Bioanalyzer 2100, and measured again with the KAPA Library Quantification kit. Each immunoSEQ 96-well plate was sequenced on its own single-read 150-cycle Illumina NextSeq 550 flow cell. The authors' pipeline ran thus. Because only junctional sequences without quality scores were contained in the immunoSEQ output, filtering matching that applied to full-length reads could not be performed. Sequences were annotated with PyIR, a Python wrapper for IgBLAST v1.9, and V/J genes and CDR3 were assigned using IMGT germline references. Any read was removed if the V/J assignment was weak (E-value above 1e-6), the CDR3 was missing, or the read contained stop codons, out-of-frame junctions, or ambiguous translated residues. V3J clonotypes were defined as sequences sharing an identical inferred V gene, J gene, and CDR3 amino acid sequence. Percentage overlap between repertoires was computed as shared unique clonotypes divided by the size of the smaller repertoire. Repertoire richness was assessed with RTK rarefaction, the Chao1 estimator, and Recon v2.1 estimates of unobserved clonotypes. TCRdb mirrors the immuneACCESS table, restricted to in-frame sequences. Some clones are absent from its copies; in checked studies, under half trace to an unresolved V gene, and the reason for the others is unknown. That table is the source of V, J and clone size, and D and trimming were worked out from the DNA. Here the sample has hundreds of thousands of clones; roughly 77% occur a single time. About 12% of the sample belongs to the ten largest clones.

V is reduced by 1 base and J by 0 bases, leaving a spacing of 7 bases between them. The germline V gene specifies MDHEN as CDR1 and SYDVKM as CDR2. The cysteine opens and the phenylalanine closes a CDR3 of 14 amino acids. The sequence is cut down to CDR3 DNA, 42 bases in frame from base 1. The sequence links TRBV28 to TRBJ2-7; D gene: possibly TRBD2, on 6 matching bases. The receptor comes from a woman between 40 and 55 years old in good health. Some clones in this sample may be carry-over from other donors' samples. The sample consisted of PBMCs. The DNA sequence is TGTGCCAGCAGTTTATTGGGGGGCTCCTACGAGCAGTACTTC. This translates into CASSLLGGSYEQYF. Outside the CDR3, residues come from the reference TRBV28 and TRBJ2-7 proteins, so the full variable domain is: DVKVTQSSRYLVKRTGEKVFLECVQDMDHENMFWYRQDPGLGLRLIYFSYDVKMKEKGDIPEGYSVSREKKERFSLILESASTNQTSMYLCASSLLGGSYEQYFGPGTRLTVT.